The clone carrying this T cell receptor (beta chain) was counted once. This entry is derived from a study of blood T cell repertoires in COVID-19. Turning to the study itself: The samples span acute and convalescent COVID-19 from the United States, Italy and Spain. The analysed material was cDNA or gDNA that came from T cells, B-cell-depleted T cells, or PBMCs.

In the authors' methods: The assay estimated nucleated cells by amplifying reference gene primers. Generated by immunoSEQ multiplex PCR, the TCRdb table keeps only in-frame clones and is missing some. V and J calls plus clone size are reproduced from that table; the DNA served to infer D and trimming. This table holds about 110,000 clones, less than 75% found once. The sequencing input was peripheral blood. The sequence was collected from a woman aged 40 to 50 with acute or convalescent COVID-19.

The CDR3 nucleotides read TGCAGCGTTCAGTTGGGGGGGTACGAGCAGTACTTC. Its protein product is CSVQLGGYEQYF. The V call is TRBV29-1, the J call TRBJ2-7; 7 positions match TRBD2. V gave up 5 bases and J gave up 4 bases; unmatched junction bases: 5. This CDR3 is built from 12 residues. CDR1 and CDR2 (germline): SQVTM, ANQGSEA.